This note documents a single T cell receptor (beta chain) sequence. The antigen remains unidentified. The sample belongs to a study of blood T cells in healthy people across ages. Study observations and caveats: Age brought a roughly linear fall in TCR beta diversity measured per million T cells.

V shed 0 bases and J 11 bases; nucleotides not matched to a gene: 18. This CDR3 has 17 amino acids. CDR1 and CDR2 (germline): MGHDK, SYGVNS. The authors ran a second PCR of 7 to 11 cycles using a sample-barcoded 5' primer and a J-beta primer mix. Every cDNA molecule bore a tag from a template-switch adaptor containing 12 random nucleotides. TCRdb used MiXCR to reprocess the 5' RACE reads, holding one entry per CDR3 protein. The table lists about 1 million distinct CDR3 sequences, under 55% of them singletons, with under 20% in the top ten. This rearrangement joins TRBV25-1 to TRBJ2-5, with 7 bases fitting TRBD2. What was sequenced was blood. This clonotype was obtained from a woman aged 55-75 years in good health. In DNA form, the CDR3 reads TGTGCCAGCAGTGAATATCCAGGAGGGAGGGCCCTCAATGAGCAGTACTTC. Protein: CASSEYPGGRALNEQYF.